What follows are 20 T cell receptor beta chains derived from one specimen sequenced in a study of blood T cell repertoires in COVID-19. TCRdb's copy holds only in-frame clones and misses some; the assay was immunoSEQ multiplex PCR. The table records about 180,000 clones, 70% to 90% of them present only once. The sequencing input was peripheral blood. These receptors all stem from a man aged 55-75 years with acute or convalescent COVID-19.

The chain uses TRBV5-4 and TRBJ2-5, with TRBD2 as a possible D gene (6 bases). The length of the CDR3 is 16 residues. V was pared by 3 bases and J by 5 bases, with 20 bases between. CDR1 and CDR2 from the germline V gene are SGHNT and YYREEE (reference sequence). CDR3 nucleotide sequence: TGTGCCAGCAGCTCTGTTCACACGGCCCGGGGGGAGACCCAGTACTTC. Its translation: CASSSVHTARGETQYF. Together with reference TRBV5-4 and TRBJ2-5, the CDR3 gives the full variable domain: ETGVTQSPTHLIKTRGQQVTLRCSSQSGHNTVSWYQQALGQGPQFIFQYYREEENGRGNFPPRFSGLQFPNYSSELNVNALELDDSALYLCASSSVHTARGETQYFGPGTRLLVL.

Concerning this clone itself: The junction and the germline gene differ at one end; a read error may be behind it. This sequence joins TRBV7-2 and TRBJ2-1; perhaps TRBD1 as D (5 bases). Germline V lookup: CDR1 SGHTA, CDR2 FQGNSA. The CDR3 has 15 residues. The CDR3 region has the DNA TGTGCCAGCAGCCCCAGGGTTGGCGCCTACAGTGAGCAGTTCTTC. Protein: CASSPRVGAYSEQFF.

This chain joins TRBV6-1 and TRBJ2-7; TRBD1 is a possible D gene (6 bases). The germline gives CDR1 MNHNS, CDR2 SASEGT. Deletions cut 0 bases from V and 2 bases from J, with 14 bases between. CDR3 length equals 16 residues. The CDR3 sequence is CASSEAPPGAPYEQYF. The CDR3 DNA sequence: TGTGCCAGCAGTGAAGCGCCTCCAGGGGCACCCTACGAGCAGTACTTC.

The chain employs TRBV5-1 and TRBJ2-7; 9 nucleotides agree with TRBD1. Trimming cost V 3 bases and J 6 bases; bases outside gene matches: 7. CDR3 length equals 14 residues. Per germline, CDR1 SGHRS and CDR2 YFSETQ. DNA for the CDR3: TGCGCCAGCAGCTCCGGGACAGGGTATGCCGAGCAGTACTTC. Translated: CASSSGTGYAEQYF.

V and J are TRBV6-5 and TRBJ2-7; a possible D gene is TRBD2 (6 bases). The length of the CDR3 is 15 residues. Germline CDR1 reads MNHEY; CDR2 reads SVGAGI. The V end was cut by 0 bases, the J end by 3 bases, with 12 bases between. CDR3 coding DNA: TGTGCCAGCAGTTACTCGATCCTGGGACTCTACGAGCAGTACTTC. Its translation: CASSYSILGLYEQYF.

To note about this clone: One junction end disagrees with the germline gene, perhaps due to a read error. Other DNA sequences in this sample translate to the same CDR3. The chain links TRBV3-1 (or the pseudogene TRBV3-2) to TRBJ1-1; 7 bases are a match to TRBD1. This CDR3 has 13 residues. Per the germline V gene, CDR1 is LGHDT and CDR2 is YNNKEL (reference sequence). The CDR3 nucleotides read TGCGCCAGCGGGACAGTTATGAACACTGAAGCTTTCTTT. This translates into CASGTVMNTEAFF.

The chain employs TRBV3-1 (or the pseudogene TRBV3-2) and TRBJ2-1; 10 positions match TRBD2. This CDR3 has 15 residues. Germline-derived CDR1 and CDR2 are LGHDT and YNNKEL (reference sequence). Trimming at V came to 6 bases and at J to 6 bases, leaving 8 bases not matched to a gene. CDR3 loop: CASSPGTSEINEQFF. CDR3 coding DNA: TGTGCCAGCAGTCCCGGGACTAGCGAAATCAATGAGCAGTTCTTC.

The rearrangement links TRBV28 to TRBJ2-1; 10 bases fit TRBD2. The CDR3 sequence is 16 residues long. With 4 bases clipped from V and 8 bases from J, the junction kept 11 bases outside the gene matches. Germline CDR1 reads MDHEN; CDR2 reads SYDVKM. The CDR3 sequence is CASSSPSAGGRHEQFF. In DNA form, the CDR3 reads TGTGCCAGCAGTTCCCCCTCAGCGGGAGGGAGGCATGAGCAGTTCTTC.

The chain uses TRBV27 and TRBJ2-5; D perhaps matches TRBD2 (5 bases). With 5 bases removed from V and 9 bases from J, the gap between germline ends came to 13 bases. CDR3 length equals 12 residues. The germline V gene encodes CDR1 MNHEY and CDR2 SMNVEV (reference sequence). The DNA for the CDR3 is TGTGCCAGCAGTAGGGCCCGCGGGCCCCAGTACTTC. Translating gives CASSRARGPQYF.

In its sample, this clone was seen a few times. The rearrangement joins TRBV28 to TRBJ1-5; D gene uncertain. The V gene lost 3 bases and the J gene lost 7 bases, with 10 bases spanning the gap. The CDR3 has 13 residues. Per germline, CDR1 MDHEN and CDR2 SYDVKM. CDR3 residues: CASSFRGRQPQHF. CDR3 nucleotides: TGTGCCAGCAGTTTTCGGGGTAGGCAGCCCCAGCATTTT.

The gene calls are TRBV4-2 and TRBJ2-3, with 13 bases fitting TRBD2. The germline V gene has CDR1 LGHNA and CDR2 YNFKEQ. V was clipped by 4 bases and J by 5 bases; unmatched bases: 6. The CDR3 has 16 amino acids. CDR3 sequence (DNA): TGTGCCAGCAGCCGCGGACTAGCGGGAGTGGAAGATACGCAGTATTTT. The encoded protein is CASSRGLAGVEDTQYF.

The chain links TRBV21-1 to TRBJ1-4; TRBD1, as called in the table, went unchecked against the DNA. TRBV21-1 is assigned pseudogene status. The CDR3 has 16 amino acids. Here the CDR3 reads CASSTPTTGSNEKLFF. As DNA, the CDR3 is TGTGCCAGCAGCACACCAACGACAGGGTCTAATGAAAAACTGTTTTTT.

The chain has TRBV24-1 and TRBJ2-1; tentatively, D is TRBD1 (5 bases). This CDR3 has 14 amino acids. V lost 7 bases, J lost 7 bases, and 16 bases lay in between. Germline V gene lookup returns CDR1 KGHDR and CDR2 SFDVKD. The CDR3 region has the DNA TGTGCCACCAGGGCCACCACAGGAAGGAATGAGCAGTTCTTC. Translating gives CATRATTGRNEQFF.

The V call is TRBV30, the J call TRBJ1-4; D unclear. The CDR3 totals 14 residues. The V end was cut by 3 bases, the J end by 4 bases, with 12 bases between. Germline loops: CDR1 GTSNPN, CDR2 SVGIG (reference sequence). The CDR3 loop is CAWRRARNNEKLFF. CDR3 bases: TGTGCCTGGAGGCGGGCGCGGAATAATGAAAAACTGTTTTTT. The full variable domain, with the rest looked up from reference TRBV30 and TRBJ1-4, is SQTIHQWPATLVQPVGSPLSLECTVEGTSNPNLYWYRQAAGRGLQLLFYSVGIGQISSEVPQNLSASRPQDRQFILSSKKLLLSDSGFYLCAWRRARNNEKLFFGSGTQLSVL.

The chain has TRBV4-1 and TRBJ2-7; the match to TRBD1 covers 9 bases. CDR1 and CDR2 from the germline V gene are MGHRA and YSYEKL. V lost 3 bases and J lost 3; bases outside the gene matches: 3. CDR3 length: 14 amino acids. The CDR3 nucleotides read TGCGCCAGCAGCCACGTGACAGGGGGCTACGAGCAGTACTTC. Translated, it gives CASSHVTGGYEQYF.

V is TRBV4-3 and J is TRBJ2-7, with D tentatively TRBD2 (5 bases). The V end was cut by 1 base, the J end by 2 bases, with 12 bases between. Germline V lookup: CDR1 LGHNA, CDR2 YSLEER. This CDR3 has 15 amino acids. CDR3 amino acids: CASSQGGGQTYEQYF. For the CDR3, the DNA is TGCGCCAGCAGCCAAGGAGGCGGGCAAACCTACGAGCAGTACTTC.

V and J are TRBV14 and TRBJ1-1; D unclear. This CDR3 spans 13 amino acids. The V gene's germline CDR1 is SGHDN and CDR2 FVKESK. Trimming shortened V by 5 bases and J by 3 bases, and 10 bases separated the two germline ends. CDR3 in amino acids: CASSVGQYTEAFF. The CDR3 DNA is TGTGCCAGCAGCGTGGGCCAGTACACTGAAGCTTTCTTT.

The chain couples TRBV18 to TRBJ2-5; TRBD2 agrees at 7 bases. The germline V gene encodes CDR1 KGHSH and CDR2 LQKENI. J was trimmed by 1 base and V by 1 base; bases with no gene match: 6. There are 16 residues in the CDR3. The CDR3 sequence: CASSPLTAGLQETQYF. In DNA form, the CDR3 reads TGTGCCAGCTCACCACTAACAGCGGGGCTCCAAGAGACCCAGTACTTC.

The rearrangement uses TRBV19 and TRBJ1-1; D not resolved. Trimming took off 5 bases at V and 4 bases at J, with 11 bases between the two ends. The CDR3 has 13 residues. Germline CDR1 LNHDA, CDR2 SQIVND (reference sequence). The CDR3 is CASSETGSTEAFF. In nucleotides, the CDR3 is TGTGCCAGTAGTGAGACGGGTTCCACTGAAGCTTTCTTT.

This clone was picked up one time. The chain combines TRBV6-5 with TRBJ2-5; D may be TRBD2 (5 bases). This CDR3 comprises 14 residues. V was clipped by 4 bases and J by 3 bases, with 12 bases between them. CDR1 and CDR2 (germline): MNHEY, SVGAGI. Here the CDR3 DNA reads TGTGCCAGCAGTTCCCCCCAGGAGGAAGAGACCCAGTACTTC. This translates into CASSSPQEEETQYF.